One sample yielded the 19 T cell receptor beta chains listed below, sequenced in a study of vaccination effects on CD4 cells after COVID-19. These TCRs' antigens remain unknown. Only in-frame clones appear in the TCRdb table, and some are missing; sequencing was by immunoSEQ multiplex PCR. Of 20,000 to 30,000 clones listed, approximately 80% were seen once; the top ten hold about 19%. Antigen-specific CD4+ T cell clonotypes were called by their expansion after viral peptide-pool culture in ViraFEST. Once cultured for roughly ten days, the cells underwent separation to obtain CD4+ T cells. Infection with SARS-CoV-2 occurred in the person between March and December 2020, and PCR confirmed it. The specimen comprised CD4+ T cells from PBMCs cultured with HCoV-NL63 spike peptides, sampled before COVID-19 vaccination. The receptors originated from a human donor who had a prior SARS-CoV-2 infection.

The genes are TRBV4-3 and TRBJ2-2; 8 bases align to TRBD1. The V segment lost 1 base and the J segment 4 bases; nucleotides outside the gene matches: 5. Germline-derived CDR1 and CDR2 are LGHNA and YSLEER. CDR3 length: 16 residues. DNA of the CDR3: TGCGCCAGCAGCCAAGGGACAGGGCAAATCACCGGGGAGCTGTTTTTT. This gives the protein CASSQGTGQITGELFF.

The chain joins TRBV18 to TRBJ1-1, with 9 positions matching TRBD1. The V gene's germline CDR1 is KGHSH and CDR2 LQKENI. V shed 5 bases, J shed 3 bases, and the junction held 7 bases outside the gene matches. The CDR3 is 15 residues long. As DNA, the CDR3 is TGTGCCAGCTCATATCGGACAGGGGAGGACACTGAAGCTTTCTTT. Amino acids: CASSYRTGEDTEAFF.

The rearrangement links TRBV18 to TRBJ2-3, with D unresolved. The V gene's germline CDR1 is KGHSH and CDR2 LQKENI. Trimming removed 0 bases at V and 5 bases at J, with 6 bases between. The CDR3 is 13 amino acids. The CDR3: CASSPPGRDTQYF. CDR3 sequence (DNA): TGTGCCAGCTCACCACCGGGTCGAGATACGCAGTATTTT.

The chain combines TRBV7-6 with TRBJ1-2, with D uncertain. The ends were cut back, 2 bases at V and 6 bases at J, with 22 bases in the middle. This CDR3 is built from 17 residues. Germline CDR1 reads SGHVS; CDR2 reads FNYEAQ. The CDR3 reads CASSLLSSGEVRDGYTF. CDR3 sequence (DNA): TGTGCCAGCAGCTTACTATCCTCCGGGGAAGTGAGAGATGGCTACACCTTC.

The rearrangement links TRBV7-2 to TRBJ2-5; a possible D gene is TRBD1 (6 bases). Trimming removed 3 bases from V and 4 bases from J, with 12 bases in between. CDR1 is SGHTA, CDR2 FQGNSA, per germline. This CDR3 has 14 residues. CDR3 loop: CASSLGRGPETQYF. The DNA for the CDR3 is TGTGCCAGCAGCTTGGGCAGGGGCCCAGAGACCCAGTACTTC.

The chain links TRBV5-4 to TRBJ2-1; no definite D call. Trimming pared 4 bases from V and 7 bases from J, leaving 12 bases between. Germline-derived CDR1 and CDR2 are SGHNT and YYREEE (reference sequence). The CDR3 has 13 residues. For the CDR3, the DNA is TGTGCCAGCAGCGCTTCTAGTCGGAATGAGCAGTTCTTC. Its translation is CASSASSRNEQFF.

The J gene is TRBJ2-4, the V gene TRBV6-5; D perhaps matches TRBD1 (6 bases). The germline V gene encodes CDR1 MNHEY and CDR2 SVGAGI. The CDR3 sequence is 14 residues long. Trimming took off 10 bases at V and 0 bases at J, with 13 bases between the two ends. The CDR3 is CATKDRLAKNIQYF. CDR3 nucleotide sequence: TGTGCCACTAAAGACAGGCTAGCCAAAAACATTCAGTACTTC.

The rearrangement uses TRBV5-4 and TRBJ2-1, with TRBD1 matching 10 bases. With V trimmed by 4 bases and J by 4 bases, 2 bases remained unmatched. This CDR3 comprises 14 residues. Germline lookup yields CDR1 SGHNT and CDR2 YYREEE (reference sequence). CDR3 residues: CASSTGQGYNEQFF. CDR3 DNA sequence: TGTGCCAGCAGCACGGGACAGGGGTACAATGAGCAGTTCTTC.

This chain links TRBV30 with TRBJ1-2; perhaps TRBD1 as D (5 bases). Deletions cut 0 bases from V and 4 bases from J, with 12 bases between. From germline, CDR1 is GTSNPN and CDR2 SVGIG (reference sequence). The CDR3 contains 14 residues. The CDR3 here is CAWSVLWGGYGYTF. In nucleotides, the CDR3 is TGTGCCTGGAGTGTACTGTGGGGCGGCTATGGCTACACCTTC.

The CDR3 nucleotides read TGTGCCAGCAGTGGGGTTTGGGGGGCTGGCTACACCTTC. Translation gives CASSGVWGAGYTF. V gene TRBV2 combines with J gene TRBJ1-2; D is perhaps TRBD1 (6 bases). V was pared by 4 bases and J by 7 bases, with 13 bases between. Germline CDR1 SNHLY, CDR2 FYNNEI. The CDR3 covers 13 residues.

The chain couples TRBV7-9 to TRBJ1-6; no reliable D call. The CDR3 loop spans 14 amino acids. Trimming left V 5 bases short and J 4 bases short, with 9 bases between. The germline gives CDR1 SEHNR, CDR2 FQNEAQ (reference sequence). In DNA form, the CDR3 reads TGTGCCAGCAGCACCTCAAGATATAATTCACCCCTCCACTTT. It yields the protein CASSTSRYNSPLHF.

The chain recombines TRBV5-3 with TRBJ2-7, with D possibly being TRBD2 (5 bases). TRBV5-3 counts as an open reading frame of uncertain function. V was pared by 9 bases and J by 0 bases, with 19 bases between. The CDR3 is 15 amino acids. The CDR3 DNA reads TGTGCCAAAAGAATACCCAGAGGGAGCTCCTACGAGCAGTACTTC. Amino acids: CAKRIPRGSSYEQYF.

The rearrangement links TRBV5-4 to TRBJ2-3; D possibly corresponds to TRBD1 (7 bases). CDR1 SGHNT and CDR2 YYREEE come from the germline V gene (reference sequence). V was trimmed by 4 bases and J by 1 base, leaving 22 bases between them. The CDR3 spans 18 residues. The CDR3, as DNA: TGTGCCAGCAGCCCCGGGGGACAGATAACGGGGGGCACAGATACGCAGTATTTT. Residues: CASSPGGQITGGTDTQYF.

The chain joins TRBV7-3 to TRBJ2-7; no definite D call. This CDR3 has 15 amino acids. V dropped 2 bases and J dropped 3 bases, with 14 bases sitting between them. Germline loops: CDR1 SGHTA, CDR2 FQGTGA. The CDR3 DNA sequence: TGTGCCAGCAGCTTAGGCACACCTAACGGCTACGAGCAGTACTTC. This codes for CASSLGTPNGYEQYF.

The chain joins TRBV30 to TRBJ2-3; 9 bases are a match to TRBD2. The CDR3 spans 14 residues. Per germline, CDR1 GTSNPN and CDR2 SVGIG (reference sequence). J was trimmed by 6 bases and V by 5 bases; bases with no gene match: 9. In DNA form, the CDR3 reads TGTGCCTGGGACGGACTAGCGTACGGGGATACGCAGTATTTT. Translation gives CAWDGLAYGDTQYF.

This sequence joins TRBV23-1 and TRBJ2-3; TRBD2 agrees at 7 bases. TRBV23-1 is reported as an ORF; its role is uncertain. This CDR3 spans 16 amino acids. V gave up 0 bases and J gave up 5 bases; unmatched junction bases: 8. The CDR3 DNA reads as TGCGCCAGCAGTCAATCAGGGCGGGAGCAAGGAGATACGCAGTATTTT. Translation: CASSQSGREQGDTQYF.

This clone has just one count. The CDR3 region is CASSLAPGGNTIYF. The CDR3 DNA follows: TGTGCCAGCAGCTTAGCCCCCGGGGGCAACACCATATATTTT. This chain uses TRBV7-9 with TRBJ1-3; D may be TRBD1 (6 bases). Trimming stripped 0 bases from V and 7 bases from J, with 10 bases between. The germline V gene encodes CDR1 SEHNR and CDR2 FQNEAQ (reference sequence). CDR3 length equals 14 residues.

The rearrangement joins TRBV28 to TRBJ2-2, with D perhaps TRBD1 (6 bases). The length of the CDR3 is 16 residues. Germline CDR1 and CDR2: MDHEN and SYDVKM. V was clipped by 5 bases and J by 4 bases, with 17 bases between them. CDR3 residues: CASSPNRQASTGELFF. Here the CDR3 DNA reads TGTGCCAGCAGTCCCAACCGACAGGCCTCCACCGGGGAGCTGTTTTTT. Full variable domain (rest looked up from reference TRBV28 and TRBJ2-2): DVKVTQSSRYLVKRTGEKVFLECVQDMDHENMFWYRQDPGLGLRLIYFSYDVKMKEKGDIPEGYSVSREKKERFSLILESASTNQTSMYLCASSPNRQASTGELFFGEGSRLTVL.

The chain carries TRBV6-6 and TRBJ1-1; 8 bases are shared with TRBD1. Looked up from germline, CDR1 is MNHNY and CDR2 is SVGAGI (reference sequence). Losses at the gene ends were 6 bases for V and 4 bases for J; bases not matched to a gene: 13. The CDR3 covers 16 residues. CDR3 protein: CASRHDRTGLLTEAFF. CDR3 DNA sequence: TGTGCCAGCAGACACGACCGGACAGGGCTACTCACTGAAGCTTTCTTT.